The clone carrying this T cell receptor beta chain was picked up a small number of times. TCRB CDR3 was amplified from 2 ug genomic DNA or less. Some clones are missing from TCRdb's copy, which holds only in-frame ones; the method was immunoSEQ multiplex PCR. Of roughly 82,000 clones listed, 80% to 90% were seen once; the top ten hold approximately 2.9%. The data derive from a study of glioma-infiltrating T cells after dendritic cell vaccination. Study as a whole: Dendritic cell vaccination trial patients had either newly diagnosed or recurrent glioblastoma.

J gave up 5 bases and V 4 bases, and 6 bases lay outside the gene matches. The germline CDR1 and CDR2 sequences are SGHRS and YFSETQ. This CDR3 contains 15 residues. J is TRBJ2-5 and V is TRBV5-1, with 12 bases lining up with TRBD2. This specimen was blood, taken before dendritic cell vaccination. The receptor comes from a human donor with glioblastoma. For the CDR3, the DNA is TGCGCCAGCAGCGTTCTAGCGGGAGGGTGGGAGACCCAGTACTTC. This codes for CASSVLAGGWETQYF.